This record looks at one T cell receptor beta chain sequence and its context. Antigen unknown. This sample stems from a study of cytomegalovirus exposure and HLA in healthy donors. Study as a whole: Findings of an earlier analysis included roughly 110 million unique TCR beta sequences from around 180 million T cells.

Germline V CDR1 and CDR2: SGHTA, FQGTGA. The CDR3 is 14 amino acids. The V end lost 2 bases, the J end lost 1 base, and 8 bases lay between the germline ends. PCR employed 60 Vbeta and 13 Jbeta primers. Libraries were prepared by immunoSEQ multiplex PCR; TCRdb keeps only in-frame clonotypes and omits some of them. The sample holds 150,000 or so clones, roughly 72% seen once. Study-wide results and caveats: Links to common viral pathogens appeared, in a later analysis, for several of the most significant clusters.

The receptor was derived from a man aged 25 to 40 in good health and CMV-seronegative. Specimen: PBMCs. The chain uses TRBV7-3 and TRBJ1-1, with a tentative D call TRBD1 (5 bases). CDR3 loop: CASSLGHQNTEAFF. The CDR3 bases are TGTGCCAGCAGCTTAGGACACCAGAACACTGAAGCTTTCTTT.